These T cell receptor beta chains were read from a single sample in a study of shared clonotypes between healthy human individuals. Assay used: immunoSEQ multiplex PCR; TCRdb lists only in-frame clones, some missing. The table shows 1,500,000 or so clones, with roughly 96% occurring only once. Sequencing was done on a sample of naive CD4+ T cells sorted from blood. Receptors originate from a man younger than 45 in good health. Each CDR3 is given with its conserved first and last residue. The order of the fields is D gene, clone size, J gene, V gene, CDR3 DNA, CDR3 protein. The D gene is left open where the match is weak. The size entry is marked missing in some rows and otherwise reads once, few, many or a size class.

D gene: TRBD1; clone size: .; J gene: TRBJ1-2; V gene: TRBV28; CDR3 DNA: TGTGCCAGCAGTTTAGGGACAGGGCTTAATAACTATGGCTACACCTTC; CDR3 protein: CASSLGTGLNNYGYTF
D gene: .; clone size: .; J gene: TRBJ2-1; V gene: TRBV5-1; CDR3 DNA: TGCGCCAGCAGCTTGGCCTCGAGGACTCCCAATGAGCAGTTCTTC; CDR3 protein: CASSLASRTPNEQFF
D gene: TRBD1; clone size: .; J gene: TRBJ2-7; V gene: TRBV9; CDR3 DNA: TGTGCCAGCAGCCCGACAGGGGTCCCTAATTACGGGGAGCAGTACTTC; CDR3 protein: CASSPTGVPNYGEQYF
D gene: TRBD2; clone size: .; J gene: TRBJ2-1; V gene: TRBV6-4; CDR3 DNA: TGTGCCAGCAGAAAGATCCCCGGGACTATTACTCTCAATGAGCAGTTCTTC; CDR3 protein: CASRKIPGTITLNEQFF
D gene: .; clone size: .; J gene: TRBJ1-5; V gene: TRBV10-3; CDR3 DNA: TGTGCCGTGGGGGGAGGAGGCAATCAGCCCCAGCATTTT; CDR3 protein: CAVGGGGNQPQHF
D gene: .; clone size: .; J gene: TRBJ1-5; V gene: TRBV6-1; CDR3 DNA: TGTGCCACCTCGGGTCTCGGGAATATAAATCAGCCCCAGCATTTT; CDR3 protein: CATSGLGNINQPQHF
D gene: .; clone size: .; J gene: TRBJ2-1; V gene: TRBV6-6; CDR3 DNA: TGTGCCAGCAGTCTGGGGGAGGTCTACAATGAGCAGTTCTTC; CDR3 protein: CASSLGEVYNEQFF
D gene: .; clone size: .; J gene: TRBJ2-5; V gene: TRBV19; CDR3 DNA: TGTGCCAGTAGTACGTCGACAGGATCTACGACCCAGTACTTC; CDR3 protein: CASSTSTGSTTQYF
D gene: .; clone size: .; J gene: TRBJ2-7; V gene: TRBV6-1; CDR3 DNA: TGTGCCAGCACTCAGCGATACGAGCAGTACTTC; CDR3 protein: CASTQRYEQYF
D gene: .; clone size: .; J gene: TRBJ1-2; V gene: TRBV18; CDR3 DNA: TGTGCCAGCTCAACCAAAGAGGGCTATGGCTACACCTTC; CDR3 protein: CASSTKEGYGYTF
D gene: TRBD1; clone size: .; J gene: TRBJ1-4; V gene: TRBV2; CDR3 DNA: TGTGCCAGCGGGGCGTTCGACAGGGGGCGTGAAAAACTGTTTTTT; CDR3 protein: CASGAFDRGREKLFF
D gene: TRBD1; clone size: .; J gene: TRBJ2-7; V gene: TRBV5-1; CDR3 DNA: TGCGCCAGCAGCCGAAGCGCCCGGGACAGTGTCTACGAGCAGTACTTC; CDR3 protein: CASSRSARDSVYEQYF
D gene: TRBD1; clone size: .; J gene: TRBJ2-1; V gene: TRBV5-1; CDR3 DNA: TGCGCCAGCAGCTTTAAGAGACAGGGAAACAATGAGCAGTTCTTC; CDR3 protein: CASSFKRQGNNEQFF
D gene: .; clone size: .; J gene: TRBJ2-7; V gene: TRBV6-5; CDR3 DNA: TGTGCCAGCAGTTACAGCCCTAGGTGGAACTACGAGCAGTACTTC; CDR3 protein: CASSYSPRWNYEQYF
D gene: TRBD1; clone size: .; J gene: TRBJ1-5; V gene: TRBV27; CDR3 DNA: TGTGCCAGCAGTTTATCTATGGCAGGACAGGGGGCGGGTCAGCCCCAGCATTTT; CDR3 protein: CASSLSMAGQGAGQPQHF
D gene: .; clone size: .; J gene: TRBJ2-7; V gene: TRBV28; CDR3 DNA: TGTGCCAGCAGTAGGGGACTGAAACTCTACGAGCAGTACTTC; CDR3 protein: CASSRGLKLYEQYF
D gene: .; clone size: .; J gene: TRBJ1-1; V gene: TRBV5-1; CDR3 DNA: TGCGCCAGCAGCTTCGCTAGGGCAGGGGAAGCTTTCTTT; CDR3 protein: CASSFARAGEAFF
D gene: .; clone size: .; J gene: TRBJ2-1; V gene: TRBV27; CDR3 DNA: TGTGCCAGCAGTCCTTACTCTAGGGGTGAGCAGTTCTTC; CDR3 protein: CASSPYSRGEQFF
D gene: TRBD1; clone size: .; J gene: TRBJ2-1; V gene: TRBV27; CDR3 DNA: TGTGCCAGCAGCCCAGGTCCTTTAGCAGGGGGTGAGCAGTTCTTC; CDR3 protein: CASSPGPLAGGEQFF
D gene: .; clone size: .; J gene: TRBJ2-5; V gene: TRBV9; CDR3 DNA: TGTGCCAGCAGCGTAGGGCAGGGTGAAGAGACCCAGTACTTC; CDR3 protein: CASSVGQGEETQYF
D gene: TRBD1; clone size: .; J gene: TRBJ2-3; V gene: TRBV18; CDR3 DNA: TGTGCCAGCTCACAGGGACAGGGGGGCTCCACAGATACGCAGTATTTT; CDR3 protein: CASSQGQGGSTDTQYF
D gene: .; clone size: once; J gene: TRBJ1-5; V gene: TRBV19; CDR3 DNA: TGTGCCAGTACTTTGGATGTCGGAAGCAATCAGCCCCAGCATTTT; CDR3 protein: CASTLDVGSNQPQHF
D gene: TRBD1; clone size: .; J gene: TRBJ2-2; V gene: TRBV7-6; CDR3 DNA: TGTGCCAGCAGAGATATTATCCGGGACAGGGTATCCGGGGAGCTGTTTTTT; CDR3 protein: CASRDIIRDRVSGELFF
D gene: .; clone size: once; J gene: TRBJ1-3; V gene: TRBV15; CDR3 DNA: TGTGCCACCAGCAGAGACTCACTTGGCGGATCTGGAAACACCATATATTTT; CDR3 protein: CATSRDSLGGSGNTIYF
D gene: TRBD1; clone size: .; J gene: TRBJ2-7; V gene: TRBV9; CDR3 DNA: TGTGCCAGCAGCTCCGGACAGGGTTTGGGCTCCTACGAGCAGTACTTC; CDR3 protein: CASSSGQGLGSYEQYF
D gene: .; clone size: .; J gene: TRBJ2-5; V gene: TRBV18; CDR3 DNA: TGTGCCAGCTCACTAAAGGGGGAAGGGGAGACCCAGTACTTC; CDR3 protein: CASSLKGEGETQYF
D gene: .; clone size: .; J gene: TRBJ1-1; V gene: TRBV18; CDR3 DNA: TGTGCCAGCTCACCACCCTACCTTTCCGGGACACCAGAAGCTTTCTTT; CDR3 protein: CASSPPYLSGTPEAFF
D gene: .; clone size: once; J gene: TRBJ2-7; V gene: TRBV7-2; CDR3 DNA: TGTGCCAGCAGCTCTTACCCCCGCGAGCAGTACTTC; CDR3 protein: CASSSYPREQYF
D gene: TRBD2; clone size: .; J gene: TRBJ2-1; V gene: TRBV2; CDR3 DNA: TGTGCCAGCAAAGGACTAGCGGGGAAGAATGAGCAGTTCTTC; CDR3 protein: CASKGLAGKNEQFF
D gene: TRBD1; clone size: once; J gene: TRBJ2-5; V gene: TRBV11-2; CDR3 DNA: TGTGCCAGCAGCTTATGGGGCAGGGGGAACGATTATACCCAGTACTTC; CDR3 protein: CASSLWGRGNDYTQYF
D gene: .; clone size: .; J gene: TRBJ1-2; V gene: TRBV5-4; CDR3 DNA: TGTGCCATCGGGACACCACCGCGGGGCTACACCTTC; CDR3 protein: CAIGTPPRGYTF
D gene: .; clone size: .; J gene: TRBJ2-7; V gene: TRBV28; CDR3 DNA: TGTGCCAGCAGTCTCAGGACAGTCCCGGGGTACGAGCAGTACTTC; CDR3 protein: CASSLRTVPGYEQYF
D gene: .; clone size: few; J gene: TRBJ2-7; V gene: TRBV2; CDR3 DNA: TGTGCCAGCAGCCCCCGAGGCTCCTACGAGCAGTACTTC; CDR3 protein: CASSPRGSYEQYF
D gene: .; clone size: .; J gene: TRBJ1-1; V gene: TRBV18; CDR3 DNA: TGTGCCAGCTCACCGAAGACTGAAGCTTTCTTT; CDR3 protein: CASSPKTEAFF
D gene: .; clone size: .; J gene: TRBJ2-7; V gene: TRBV7-2; CDR3 DNA: TGTGCCAGCAGCTTAAGTGCAGGGGTCTCCTACGAGCAGTACTTC; CDR3 protein: CASSLSAGVSYEQYF
D gene: .; clone size: .; J gene: TRBJ2-1; V gene: TRBV4-1; CDR3 DNA: TGCGCCAGCAGCCAAGAAAGCTCCGACAATGAGCAGTTCTTC; CDR3 protein: CASSQESSDNEQFF
D gene: .; clone size: .; J gene: TRBJ2-2; V gene: TRBV7-9; CDR3 DNA: TGTGCCAGCAGCCCAATACCAGAACCCGGGGAGCTGTTTTTT; CDR3 protein: CASSPIPEPGELFF
D gene: .; clone size: .; J gene: TRBJ2-1; V gene: TRBV19; CDR3 DNA: TGTGCCAGAACATCACCCCGCCGTGAGCAGTTCTTC; CDR3 protein: CARTSPRREQFF
D gene: TRBD1; clone size: .; J gene: TRBJ2-5; V gene: TRBV5-1; CDR3 DNA: TGCGCCAGCACGAGGACAGGCACGGAGACCCAGTACTTC; CDR3 protein: CASTRTGTETQYF
D gene: .; clone size: .; J gene: TRBJ2-1; V gene: TRBV7-3; CDR3 DNA: TGTGCCAGCAGCTCACAGAAGACAGGTTACAATGAGCAGTTCTTC; CDR3 protein: CASSSQKTGYNEQFF
D gene: TRBD2; clone size: .; J gene: TRBJ2-7; V gene: TRBV7-9; CDR3 DNA: TGTGCCAGCAGCTCATTAGACCGGGGACTATCCTACGAGCAGTACTTC; CDR3 protein: CASSSLDRGLSYEQYF
D gene: TRBD1; clone size: .; J gene: TRBJ2-7; V gene: TRBV10-3; CDR3 DNA: TGTGCCATCAGTGAGCGGGGACAGGCTTACTACGAGCAGTACTTC; CDR3 protein: CAISERGQAYYEQYF
D gene: .; clone size: .; J gene: TRBJ2-5; V gene: TRBV5-1; CDR3 DNA: TGCGCCAGCAGCCCCTGGGACGCCCAAGGAGAGACCCAGTACTTC; CDR3 protein: CASSPWDAQGETQYF
D gene: TRBD2; clone size: few; J gene: TRBJ2-1; V gene: TRBV27; CDR3 DNA: TGTGCCAGCAGCCGACTAGCGGGAGCATACAATGAGCAGTTCTTC; CDR3 protein: CASSRLAGAYNEQFF
D gene: .; clone size: once; J gene: TRBJ2-1; V gene: TRBV5-5; CDR3 DNA: TGTGCCAGCAGCTTGGCCAAGGGGGGCTCCTACAATGAGCAGTTCTTC; CDR3 protein: CASSLAKGGSYNEQFF
D gene: .; clone size: .; J gene: TRBJ2-1; V gene: TRBV28; CDR3 DNA: TGTGCCAGCAGGCCCGGGACTCCTAGGAGCTCCTACAATGAGCAGTTCTTC; CDR3 protein: CASRPGTPRSSYNEQFF
D gene: .; clone size: .; J gene: TRBJ2-4; V gene: TRBV4-3; CDR3 DNA: TGCGCCAGCAGCCAAGAAAGGCTAGTAGGGTTGATAGCCAAAAACATTCAGTACTTC; CDR3 protein: CASSQERLVGLIAKNIQYF
D gene: .; clone size: .; J gene: TRBJ1-1; V gene: TRBV10-3; CDR3 DNA: TGTGCCATCTCTGACCGGGCCCTGAACACTGAAGCTTTCTTT; CDR3 protein: CAISDRALNTEAFF
D gene: TRBD1; clone size: once; J gene: TRBJ2-7; V gene: TRBV25-1; CDR3 DNA: TGTGCCAGCAGTGACCCGGGACAGTCCTACGAGCAGTACTTC; CDR3 protein: CASSDPGQSYEQYF
D gene: TRBD1; clone size: .; J gene: TRBJ2-2; V gene: TRBV27; CDR3 DNA: TGTGCCAGCAGTTTAAGGACAGGGGGCACCGGGGAGCTGTTTTTT; CDR3 protein: CASSLRTGGTGELFF
D gene: .; clone size: .; J gene: TRBJ1-2; V gene: TRBV5-1; CDR3 DNA: TGCGCCAGCAGCTTGGAGGTAGGGGAGGAACGGCCCCGCTTC; CDR3 protein: CASSLEVGEERPRF
D gene: TRBD2; clone size: .; J gene: TRBJ2-1; V gene: TRBV5-4; CDR3 DNA: TGTGCCAGCAGCCAGGGACTAGCGGGAAAGGTTGAGCAGTTCTTC; CDR3 protein: CASSQGLAGKVEQFF
D gene: TRBD1; clone size: .; J gene: TRBJ2-7; V gene: TRBV27; CDR3 DNA: TGTGCCAGCAGTTCCGGACAGGGGCCCTACGAGCAGTACTTC; CDR3 protein: CASSSGQGPYEQYF
D gene: TRBD1; clone size: .; J gene: TRBJ1-2; V gene: TRBV27; CDR3 DNA: TGTGCCAGCAGTTTTTGGGGATCCGGGACAGACTATGGCTACACCTTC; CDR3 protein: CASSFWGSGTDYGYTF
D gene: TRBD2; clone size: .; J gene: TRBJ2-5; V gene: TRBV6-1; CDR3 DNA: TGTGCCAGCAGTGGAGGGACTAGCGGCAGAGGGACCCAGTACTTC; CDR3 protein: CASSGGTSGRGTQYF
D gene: .; clone size: .; J gene: TRBJ2-5; V gene: TRBV6-5; CDR3 DNA: TGTGCCAGCAGTAAACAGGGAATTGAGACCCAGTACTTC; CDR3 protein: CASSKQGIETQYF
D gene: TRBD1; clone size: .; J gene: TRBJ1-1; V gene: TRBV6-5; CDR3 DNA: TGTGCCAGCAGTTACTCCAGGGGGCAGGGCACTGAAGCTTTCTTT; CDR3 protein: CASSYSRGQGTEAFF
D gene: .; clone size: .; J gene: TRBJ2-1; V gene: TRBV7-6; CDR3 DNA: TGTGCCAGCAGCTTAGGACCCATCTGGACCTACAATGAGCAGTTCTTC; CDR3 protein: CASSLGPIWTYNEQFF
D gene: .; clone size: .; J gene: TRBJ1-4; V gene: TRBV15; CDR3 DNA: TGTGCCACCAGCCCCCGCCTGGGGACGGGTTGGGAAAAACTGTTTTTT; CDR3 protein: CATSPRLGTGWEKLFF
D gene: TRBD2; clone size: .; J gene: TRBJ2-7; V gene: TRBV28; CDR3 DNA: TGTGCCAGCAGTTCGACCGGGACTAGCGGGAGTTGGCAGTACTTC; CDR3 protein: CASSSTGTSGSWQYF